This T cell receptor beta chain was found in a study of blood T cell repertoires in COVID-19 (dated by TCRdb to 2018 to 2020). Study-wide context: Collaborator samples came from the United States, Italy and Spain and covered acute and convalescent phases of COVID-19. The prospective study material was composed of cDNA or gDNA derived from T cells, B-cell-depleted T cells, or PBMCs. Samples were obtained from the ongoing ImmuneRACE study (first 160 participants) and from about 1,300 subjects provided by 6 global collaborators. Deeply sampled blood TCRbeta repertoires from subjects exposed to, actively infected with, or recovered from COVID-19 were included in the dataset. The repertoires were released in a freely available public database meant as a resource for research on the immune response to SARS-CoV-2. HLA class I and class II types, where available, came from metadata supplied by the sample provider rather than from assay-based typing. Nearly every sample came with metadata listing a de-identified subject ID, COVID-19 status, age in years and sex.

A remark on this clone: There is no known antigen for this receptor. The junction departs from the called germline gene at one end, perhaps through a read error.

Here is what the overall study found, with its caveats: The amount of clinical and demographic metadata varied by source and participant and was provided uncurated.

TCRbeta CDR3 regions were amplified from genomic DNA by means of the immunoSEQ Assay, a bias-controlled multiplex PCR. The study's own analysis went as follows. The number of nucleated cells in each sample was estimated from the amplification of reference gene primers within the assay. To quantify the absolute abundance of each unique TCRbeta CDR3 rearrangement, sequence reads were collapsed and filtered. For each sample, productive Simpson clonality was calculated as the square root of Simpson's diversity index across productive rearrangements. Here the immuneACCESS table is served through TCRdb, limited to in-frame sequences with V and J called. Missing clones are a known gap in these copies; in checked studies unresolved V genes cover under half, and the rest lacks a known reason. Clonal size and the V and J genes are those of that table, whereas D and trimming came from the DNA. The sample table lists about 95,000 clones, roughly 90% of them with a count of one. Approximately 2.6% of the sample is in the top ten clones.

At one collaborating source in Seattle, patients were enrolled during active infection and were followed longitudinally through the course of disease. Each collaborating institution followed its own protocols to collect whole blood in K2EDTA tubes. For TCRbeta analysis, collaborators shipped samples as frozen whole blood, isolated PBMCs, or DNA extracted from either of those sample types. The CDR3 holds 15 amino acids from the cysteine to the phenylalanine. The read is trimmed to its CDR3 DNA, 45 bases read in frame from base 1. Taken from the germline V gene (reference sequence), the CDR1 and CDR2 loops are SSHAT and FNYEAQ.

Here the chain combines TRBV7-7 and TRBJ2-5; a weak D assignment points to TRBD2 (6 bases agree). The TCR was taken from a man aged 45-65 years with COVID-19, enrolled during active disease. The specimen sequenced was peripheral blood. The bases are TGTGCTAGCAGCTTAGTGACGGGGGACCGAGAGACCCAGTACTTC. This encodes CASSLVTGDRETQYF.